This T cell receptor (beta chain) was retrieved from a study of cytomegalovirus exposure and HLA in healthy donors. Study findings and constraints: V- and J-gene trimming of TCR beta was linked (in a later analysis) to a missense DCLRE1C variant. TRBV6-2, TRBV6-3 and other indistinguishable V segments were excluded. About 87% or about 30% of the time was how often most TCR beta V segments were productive, according to an earlier analysis. Associated with cytomegalovirus, according to the listing, were around 160 TCR beta chains.

The CDR3 is made up of 14 amino acids. Germline V lookup: CDR1 SEHNR, CDR2 FQNEAQ (reference sequence). Trimming took 5 bases from V and 10 from J, leaving 19 bases between them. PCR was performed using 60 Vbeta and 13 Jbeta primers. This table comes from immunoSEQ multiplex PCR, and its TCRdb copy is limited to in-frame clones, with some not included. The data contain fewer than 200,000 clones, about 77% of them singletons. Turning to this clone: Antigen unknown.

The chain employs TRBV7-9 and TRBJ2-3, with D unclear. This sequence was found in a man aged 30 to 39 in good health and CMV-seronegative. Sample: PBMCs. The CDR3 DNA reads TGTGCCAGCAGCCGAGAGAACTACAAGTTAGCGCAGTATTTT. It is translated as CASSRENYKLAQYF.